The 30 T cell receptor beta chains listed next were all sequenced from one sample in a study of CD8 T cells in Susac syndrome. With random hexamers, roughly 0.5 to 1 ug RNA was reverse transcribed. MiXCR, applied by TCRdb to the immunoSEQ multiplex PCR reads, yields one record per CDR3 protein. The data contain over 350,000 distinct CDR3 sequences, around 85% of them seen just once; the ten biggest clones take up roughly 0.1%. The material sequenced was CD8+ T cells from PBMCs. These receptors were obtained from a human donor with multiple sclerosis.

The V gene is TRBV6-1, the J gene TRBJ1-4; 7 bases agree with TRBD1. CDR1 and CDR2 (germline): MNHNS, SASEGT. This CDR3 comprises 16 residues. V trimming: 5 bases; J trimming: 4 bases; junction bases outside the gene matches: 10. CDR3 nucleotide sequence: TGTGCCAGCAGTCCGACAGGGTTGCGGGATAATGAAAAACTGTTTTTT. It codes for CASSPTGLRDNEKLFF.

The V call is TRBV2, the J call TRBJ2-1; TRBD2 might be the D (5 bases). There are 14 residues in the CDR3. Germline loops: CDR1 SNHLY, CDR2 FYNNEI. Trimming removed 3 bases at V and 2 bases at J, with 8 bases between. The DNA for the CDR3 is TGTGCCAGCAGTGAGCAGGAGGCCTACAATGAGCAGTTCTTC. This codes for CASSEQEAYNEQFF. The whole variable domain, remainder taken from reference TRBV2 and TRBJ2-1, is EPEVTQTPSHQVTQMGQEVILRCVPISNHLYFYWYRQILGQKVEFLVSFYNNEISEKSEIFDDQFSVERPDGSNFTLKIRSTKLEDSAMYFCASSEQEAYNEQFFGPGTRLTVL.

The chain has TRBV30 and TRBJ2-3, with 9 bases matching TRBD2. After removal of 5 bases from V and 4 bases from J, the junction contained 10 bases not matched to a gene. In germline, CDR1 is GTSNPN, CDR2 SVGIG (reference sequence). This CDR3 contains 15 residues. The CDR3 DNA reads as TGTGCCTGGTCGAAGGGCGGGGGGGCTTCAGATACGCAGTATTTT. This encodes CAWSKGGGASDTQYF.

The J gene is TRBJ2-2, the V gene TRBV20-1; 7 positions match TRBD2. CDR1 and CDR2 (germline): DFQATT, SNEGSKA (reference sequence). The CDR3 has 14 amino acids. V trimming: 5 bases; J trimming: 4 bases; junction bases outside the gene matches: 7. For the CDR3, the DNA is TGCAGTGCTCTTAGACTAGCTCTCACCGGGGAGCTGTTTTTT. It is translated as CSALRLALTGELFF.

The chain combines TRBV4-1 with TRBJ2-5, with TRBD2 matching over 7 bases. In germline, CDR1 is MGHRA, CDR2 YSYEKL. Germline trimming cut 0 bases from V and 1 base from J; bases unmatched to any gene: 5. CDR3 length equals 16 residues. The chain's CDR3 is CASSQDPAGFQETQYF. The CDR3 nucleotides read TGCGCCAGCAGCCAAGACCCAGCGGGGTTCCAAGAGACCCAGTACTTC.

The V gene is TRBV29-1, the J gene TRBJ2-7, with 7 bases identical to TRBD2. CDR3 length equals 13 residues. Germline CDR1 is SQVTM and CDR2 is ANQGSEA. Losses at the gene ends were 0 bases for V and 5 bases for J; bases not matched to a gene: 4. The CDR3 loop is CSVEELGGDEQYF. In DNA form, the CDR3 reads TGCAGCGTTGAAGAGTTGGGAGGGGACGAGCAGTACTTC.

The CDR3 reads CATHSGAFNQPQHF. The CDR3 DNA sequence: TGTGCCACCCACAGCGGGGCTTTCAATCAGCCCCAGCATTTT. The rearrangement links TRBV24-1 to TRBJ1-5, with D perhaps TRBD1 (5 bases). Germline values: CDR1 KGHDR, CDR2 SFDVKD. Trimming took 9 bases from V and 3 from J, leaving 14 bases between them. The CDR3 length is 14 residues.

The chain carries TRBV14 and TRBJ1-1; D is unresolved. The CDR3 loop spans 13 amino acids. The V end lost 4 bases, the J end lost 4 bases, and 10 bases lay between the germline ends. Germline CDR1 is SGHDN and CDR2 is FVKESK. As DNA, the CDR3 is TGTGCCAGCAGCCTCCACGGCGGCACTGAAGCTTTCTTT. This codes for CASSLHGGTEAFF.

The V and J genes are TRBV29-1 and TRBJ2-1, with a weak D call TRBD2 (6 bases). Per germline, CDR1 SQVTM and CDR2 ANQGSEA. The V end lost 5 bases, the J end lost 4 bases, and 12 bases lay between the germline ends. CDR3 size: 13 residues. CDR3 residues: CSVTRESYNEQFF. CDR3 in DNA: TGCAGCGTTACGCGGGAATCTTACAATGAGCAGTTCTTC.

The chain couples TRBV4-1 to TRBJ2-3; D may be TRBD2 (6 bases). This CDR3 is built from 13 residues. Per the germline V gene, CDR1 is MGHRA and CDR2 is YSYEKL. The V end was cut by 1 base, the J end by 5 bases, with 7 bases between. The CDR3 sequence is CASSQGGEDTQYF. The CDR3 DNA reads TGCGCCAGCAGCCAAGGGGGGGAAGATACGCAGTATTTT.

The V gene is TRBV7-2, the J gene TRBJ2-3, with D perhaps assigned TRBD1 or TRBD2 (5 bases each). This CDR3 comprises 15 residues. The germline gives CDR1 SGHTA, CDR2 FQGNSA. Trimming pared 5 bases from V and 2 bases from J, leaving 14 bases between. As DNA, the CDR3 is TGTGCCAGCAGCCCCGTGGGGGAACACACAGATACGCAGTATTTT. This gives the protein CASSPVGEHTDTQYF.

The chain links TRBV5-1 to TRBJ2-2; the D gene is possibly TRBD2 (5 bases). This CDR3 spans 14 amino acids. Germline V CDR1 and CDR2: SGHRS, YFSETQ. V gave up 4 bases and J gave up 7 bases, with 14 bases separating them. The CDR3 DNA is TGCGCCAGCAGCCCTATGGACTCTGGCGGGGAGCTGTTTTTT. Its protein product is CASSPMDSGGELFF.

This chain uses TRBV27 with TRBJ2-3, with 11 bases matching TRBD2. This CDR3 has 17 amino acids. From germline, CDR1 is MNHEY and CDR2 SMNVEV (reference sequence). The V gene end was trimmed by 3 bases and the J gene end by 4 bases; junction bases not matched to a gene: 9. CDR3 residues: CASSFLAGGPIADTQYF. The CDR3 DNA sequence: TGTGCCAGCAGTTTTTTAGCGGGAGGGCCTATTGCAGATACGCAGTATTTT.

There are a few counts of this clonotype. A read error may account for a junction end that differs from germline. The chain joins TRBV6-1 to TRBJ2-7, with D maybe TRBD2 (7 bases). Per the germline V gene, CDR1 is MNHNS and CDR2 is SASEGT. There are 15 residues in the CDR3. This CDR3 reads CASSEGGRVSYEQYF. CDR3 DNA sequence: TGTGCCAGCAGCGAAGGGGGGAGGGTCTCCTACGAGCAGTACTTC.

The rearrangement links TRBV4-2 to TRBJ1-4, with a tentative D call TRBD1 (6 bases). Trimming took 4 bases from V and 8 from J, leaving 14 bases between them. Germline V lookup: CDR1 LGHNA, CDR2 YNFKEQ. CDR3 length equals 14 residues. The CDR3 loop reads CASSPQGREEKLFF. The CDR3 DNA reads as TGTGCCAGCAGCCCACAGGGTAGAGAAGAAAAACTGTTTTTT.

J is TRBJ1-1 and V is TRBV30; D is perhaps TRBD1 (5 bases). The germline V and J ends were trimmed by 0 bases and 0 bases, with 17 bases remaining between them. The CDR3 consists of 17 residues. Germline V gene sequence: CDR1 GTSNPN, CDR2 SVGIG (reference sequence). The CDR3: CAWSVAPGRKLNTEAFF. The CDR3 DNA reads as TGTGCCTGGAGTGTAGCACCGGGACGGAAATTGAACACTGAAGCTTTCTTT.

This rearrangement joins TRBV11-3 to TRBJ2-1; perhaps D is TRBD1 or TRBD2 (5 bases each). Between the trimmed V and J ends, which lost 1 base and 6 bases, there was a span of 10 bases. The CDR3 covers 14 residues. Germline V lookup: CDR1 SGHNT, CDR2 YENEEA. The CDR3 region is CASSLAQGVNEQFF. The CDR3 DNA follows: TGTGCCAGCAGCTTAGCTCAGGGAGTCAATGAGCAGTTCTTC.

This chain links TRBV28 with TRBJ1-4; a possible D gene is TRBD1 (5 bases). CDR1 is MDHEN and CDR2 is SYDVKM in the germline V gene. The CDR3 spans 14 residues. The germline V and J ends were trimmed by 6 bases and 8 bases, with 16 bases remaining between them. The CDR3 sequence is CASSSPGGGEKLFF. CDR3 nucleotide sequence: TGTGCCAGCAGCTCTCCTGGGGGTGGGGAAAAACTGTTTTTT.

The gene calls are TRBV6-2 or TRBV6-3 and TRBJ2-7; D could derive from TRBD1 or TRBD2 (6 bases each). Germline loops: CDR1 MNHEY, CDR2 SVGEGT. The CDR3 runs to 15 residues. Trimming stripped 3 bases from V and 6 bases from J, with 18 bases between. The CDR3 DNA sequence: TGTGCCAGCAGTTATATGGGGGGCAGGGTCGGCGAGCAGTACTTC. This sequence encodes CASSYMGGRVGEQYF.

This chain joins TRBV27 and TRBJ1-4; 9 bases line up with TRBD1. Per germline, CDR1 MNHEY and CDR2 SMNVEV (reference sequence). This CDR3 is built from 17 residues. V gave up 0 bases and J gave up 4 bases; unmatched junction bases: 6. CDR3 coding DNA: TGTGCCAGCAGTTTATCGGGACAGGGACCAAATAATGAAAAACTGTTTTTT. Its protein product is CASSLSGQGPNNEKLFF.

The chain couples TRBV27 to TRBJ1-6; tentatively, D is TRBD1 (5 bases). The CDR3 spans 14 residues. Germline V lookup: CDR1 MNHEY, CDR2 SMNVEV (reference sequence). V lost 3 bases to trimming and J lost 7 bases, with 10 bases between them. The CDR3: CASSFTGSNSPLHF. DNA of the CDR3: TGTGCCAGCAGTTTTACAGGTTCCAATTCACCCCTCCACTTT.

The chain couples TRBV6-5 to TRBJ2-1; the match to TRBD1 covers 10 bases. This CDR3 is built from 15 residues. Germline V gives CDR1 MNHEY, CDR2 SVGAGI. J gave up 2 bases and V 6 bases, and 4 bases lay outside the gene matches. The CDR3 loop is CASRLGQGAYNEQFF. CDR3 sequence (DNA): TGTGCCAGCAGGCTAGGACAGGGGGCCTACAATGAGCAGTTCTTC.

The chain carries TRBV16 and TRBJ2-7; D not certain. Deletions cut 5 bases from V and 7 bases from J, with 12 bases between. CDR3 size: 12 residues. Germline CDR1 and CDR2: KGHSY and FQNENV. The CDR3 reads CASSSAIGEQYF. The DNA for the CDR3 is TGTGCCAGCAGCTCCGCAATTGGGGAGCAGTACTTC. The full variable domain, rest sourced from reference TRBV16 and TRBJ2-7, is GEEVAQTPKHLVRGEGQKAKLYCAPIKGHSYVFWYQQVLKNEFKFLISFQNENVFDETGMPKERFSAKCLPNSPCSLEIQATKLEDSAVYFCASSSAIGEQYFGPGTRLTVT.

This chain's CDR3 is CAWTDSGRGKQYF. The CDR3 coding sequence is TGTGCCTGGACCGATAGCGGGAGGGGAAAGCAGTACTTC. This chain joins TRBV30 and TRBJ2-7, with 11 bases that match TRBD2. The CDR3 is made up of 13 amino acids. Trimming at V came to 4 bases and at J to 8 bases, leaving 7 bases not matched to a gene. Germline values: CDR1 GTSNPN, CDR2 SVGIG (reference sequence).

The CDR3 sequence is CASSLEPLAGATNEQFF. CDR3 nucleotide sequence: TGTGCCAGCAGCTTGGAACCACTAGCGGGGGCGACCAATGAGCAGTTCTTC. The genes are TRBV5-4 and TRBJ2-1; TRBD2 agrees at 11 bases. The CDR3 is made up of 17 amino acids. The germline V gene has CDR1 SGHNT and CDR2 YYREEE (reference sequence). V lost 0 bases and J lost 6; bases outside the gene matches: 8. The full variable domain, rest sourced from reference TRBV5-4 and TRBJ2-1, is ETGVTQSPTHLIKTRGQQVTLRCSSQSGHNTVSWYQQALGQGPQFIFQYYREEENGRGNFPPRFSGLQFPNYSSELNVNALELDDSALYLCASSLEPLAGATNEQFFGPGTRLTVL.

This clonotype was counted a few times. The rearrangement links TRBV6-6 to TRBJ2-3; TRBD2 matches 9 bases. V lost 2 bases and J lost 3; bases outside the gene matches: 3. CDR1 is MNHNY, CDR2 SVGAGI, per germline (reference sequence). The CDR3 is 15 amino acids. The CDR3, as DNA: TGTGCCAGCAGTTACGGGCTAGCGGGAACAGATACGCAGTATTTT. Translated: CASSYGLAGTDTQYF.

This clonotype was seen once. The chain employs TRBV12-3 or TRBV12-4 and TRBJ2-1; D ambiguous. Between the trimmed V and J ends, which lost 2 bases and 12 bases, there was a span of 8 bases. CDR3 size: 11 residues. As DNA, the CDR3 is TGTGCCAGCAGTTTACAACCGTGGCAGTTCTTC. Translated, it gives CASSLQPWQFF.

The chain combines TRBV6-1 with TRBJ1-5, with D possibly being TRBD1 (5 bases). Per the germline V gene, CDR1 is MNHNS and CDR2 is SASEGT. Trimming removed 5 bases at V and 1 base at J, with 18 bases between. The CDR3 is 17 residues long. The CDR3 DNA reads TGTGCCAGCAGTCCCCAGTGGGGGTTCAGAAGCAATCAGCCCCAGCATTTT. It yields the protein CASSPQWGFRSNQPQHF.

CDR3 amino acids: CAWTPLYETGELFF. Written as DNA, the CDR3 is TGTGCCTGGACCCCCCTTTATGAGACCGGGGAGCTGTTTTTT. V usage is TRBV30 and J usage is TRBJ2-2; no firm D call. Germline V gives CDR1 GTSNPN, CDR2 SVGIG (reference sequence). The CDR3 spans 14 residues. Trimming pared 4 bases from V and 5 bases from J, leaving 14 bases between.

The chain carries TRBV7-9 and TRBJ2-3; D ambiguous. The ends were cut back, 4 bases at V and 7 bases at J, with 18 bases in the middle. CDR3 length: 15 amino acids. The germline V gene has CDR1 SEHNR and CDR2 FQNEAQ (reference sequence). The CDR3 loop is CASSSPVNPHNTQYF. The CDR3, as DNA: TGTGCCAGCAGCTCTCCTGTAAACCCGCATAATACGCAGTATTTT.